The source of this T cell receptor (beta chain) is a study of shared T cell receptors in the human thymus. Clones were sequenced by immunoSEQ multiplex PCR, and TCRdb holds only the in-frame ones, with some missing. Here the sample spans about 500,000 clones, 75% to 80% being singletons. In germline, CDR1 is MGHDK, CDR2 SYGVNS. CDR3 length equals 14 residues. The J segment lost 2 bases and the V segment lost 6 bases, leaving 5 bases of the junction unmatched. These data were also filed under a second study, of human thymus T cells. That work adds: In thymic and blood repertoires alike, V and J usage looked biased.

V gene TRBV25-1 combines with J gene TRBJ1-2, with 8 bases aligning to TRBD1. The sequenced sample consisted of thymocytes. This TCR was sampled from a boy under two years old with a congenital heart defect. CDR3 region: CASRGAGGNYGYTF. CDR3 DNA: TGTGCCAGCAGGGGGGCAGGGGGCAACTATGGCTACACCTTC.